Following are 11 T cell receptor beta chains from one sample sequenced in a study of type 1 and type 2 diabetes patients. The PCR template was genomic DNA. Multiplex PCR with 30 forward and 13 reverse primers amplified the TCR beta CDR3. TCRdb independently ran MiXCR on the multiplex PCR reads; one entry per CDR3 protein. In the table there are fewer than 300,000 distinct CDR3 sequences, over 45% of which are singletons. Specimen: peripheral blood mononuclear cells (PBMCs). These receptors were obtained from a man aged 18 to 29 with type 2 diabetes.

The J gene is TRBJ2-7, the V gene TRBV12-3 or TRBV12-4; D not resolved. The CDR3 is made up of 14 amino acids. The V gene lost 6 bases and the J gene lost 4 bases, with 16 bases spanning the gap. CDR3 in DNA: TGTGCCAGCAGGCCCGACCAACAATCTTACGAGCAGTACTTC. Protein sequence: CASRPDQQSYEQYF.

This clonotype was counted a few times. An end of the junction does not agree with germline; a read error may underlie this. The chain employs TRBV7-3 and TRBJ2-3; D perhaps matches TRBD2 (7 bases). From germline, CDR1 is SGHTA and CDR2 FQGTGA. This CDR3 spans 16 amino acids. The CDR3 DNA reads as TGTGCTAGCAGCTTAAAGAGGGGGGGACCCACAGATACGCAGTATTTT. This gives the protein CASSLKRGGPTDTQYF. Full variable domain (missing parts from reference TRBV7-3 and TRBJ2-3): GAGVSQTPSNKVTEKGKYVELRCDPISGHTALYWYRQSLGQGPEFLIYFQGTGAADDSGLPNDRFFAVRPEGSVSTLKIQRTERGDSAVYLCASSLKRGGPTDTQYFGPGTRLTVL.

Written as DNA, the CDR3 is TGTGCCAGCAGTTTTAACGGCCGATACGAGCAGTACTTC. Residues: CASSFNGRYEQYF. The V gene is TRBV27, the J gene TRBJ2-7; D uncertain. The CDR3 contains 13 residues. V dropped 3 bases and J dropped 4 bases, with 10 bases sitting between them. Germline CDR1 is MNHEY and CDR2 is SMNVEV (reference sequence).

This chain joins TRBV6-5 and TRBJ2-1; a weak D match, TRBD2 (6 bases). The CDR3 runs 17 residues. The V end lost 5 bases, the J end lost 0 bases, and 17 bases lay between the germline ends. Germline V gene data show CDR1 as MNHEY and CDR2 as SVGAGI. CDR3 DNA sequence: TGTGCCAGCAGTCTCCCTCGGGGAGGAGGCTCCTACAATGAGCAGTTCTTC. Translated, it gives CASSLPRGGGSYNEQFF.

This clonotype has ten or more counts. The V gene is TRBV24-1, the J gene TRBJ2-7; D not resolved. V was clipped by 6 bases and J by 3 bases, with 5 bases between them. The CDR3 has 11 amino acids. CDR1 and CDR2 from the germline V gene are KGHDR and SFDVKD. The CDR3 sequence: CATSLGYEQYF. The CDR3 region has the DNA TGTGCCACCAGTTTAGGCTACGAGCAGTACTTC.

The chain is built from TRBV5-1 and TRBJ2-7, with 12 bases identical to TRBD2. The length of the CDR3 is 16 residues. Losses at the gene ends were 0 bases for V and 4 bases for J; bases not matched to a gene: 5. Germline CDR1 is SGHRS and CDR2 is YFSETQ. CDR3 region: CASSLGASGREYEQYF. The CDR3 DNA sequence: TGCGCCAGCAGCTTGGGGGCTAGCGGGAGGGAATACGAGCAGTACTTC.

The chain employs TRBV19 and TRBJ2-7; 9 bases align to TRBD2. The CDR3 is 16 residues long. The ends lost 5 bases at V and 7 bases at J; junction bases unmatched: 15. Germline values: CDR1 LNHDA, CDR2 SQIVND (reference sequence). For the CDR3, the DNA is TGTGCCAGTAGTTCCTTAGCGGGAGCCCCCTACAATGAGCAGTACTTC. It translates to CASSSLAGAPYNEQYF.

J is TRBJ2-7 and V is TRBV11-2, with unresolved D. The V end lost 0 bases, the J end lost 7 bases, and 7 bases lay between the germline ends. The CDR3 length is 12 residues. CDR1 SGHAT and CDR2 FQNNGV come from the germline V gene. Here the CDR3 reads CASSLDRSEQYF. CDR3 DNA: TGTGCCAGCAGCTTAGATCGCTCGGAGCAGTACTTC.

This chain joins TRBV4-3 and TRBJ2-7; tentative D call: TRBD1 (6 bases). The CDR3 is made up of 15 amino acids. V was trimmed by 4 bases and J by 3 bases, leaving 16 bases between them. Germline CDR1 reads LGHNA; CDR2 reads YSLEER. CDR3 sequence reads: CASSRAGTMGYEQYF. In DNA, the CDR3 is TGCGCCAGCAGCCGGGCCGGGACAATGGGCTACGAGCAGTACTTC.

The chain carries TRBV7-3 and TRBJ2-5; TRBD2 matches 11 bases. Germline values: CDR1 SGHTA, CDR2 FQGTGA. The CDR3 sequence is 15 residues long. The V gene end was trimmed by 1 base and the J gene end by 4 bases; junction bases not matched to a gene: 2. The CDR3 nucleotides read TGTGCCAGCAGCTTAAGGCTAGCGGGAGGAGAGACCCAGTACTTC. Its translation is CASSLRLAGGETQYF.

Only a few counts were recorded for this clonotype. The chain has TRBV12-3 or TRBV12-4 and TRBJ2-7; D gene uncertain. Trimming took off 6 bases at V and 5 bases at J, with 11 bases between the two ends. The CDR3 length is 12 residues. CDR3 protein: CASSQSSHEQYF. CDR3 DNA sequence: TGTGCCAGCAGCCAAAGTTCCCACGAGCAGTACTTC.